Listed below are T cell receptor beta chains from one sample, sequenced in a study of Graves' ophthalmopathy and Graves' hyperthyroidism. MiXCR, applied by TCRdb to the multiplex PCR reads, yields one record per CDR3 protein. Here the sample spans 1 million to 1.3 million distinct CDR3 sequences, 35% to 40% being singletons. Material for sequencing was peripheral blood or thyroid tissue (not recorded which). The source of these receptors is an adult man with Graves' hyperthyroidism. Both conserved end residues are part of each CDR3. The order of the fields is D gene, clone size, J gene, V gene, CDR3 protein, CDR3 DNA. D genes are given only for firm matches. The size entry is marked missing in some rows and otherwise reads once, few, many or a size class.

d_gene: NA
abundance: many
j_gene: TRBJ1-6
v_gene: TRBV25-1
CDR3aa: CASSPGDVGSPLHF
CDR3nt: TGTGCCAGCAGTCCAGGCGATGTTGGTTCACCCCTCCACTTT

d_gene: NA
abundance: NA
j_gene: TRBJ2-5
v_gene: TRBV13
CDR3aa: CASSSIKTVQETQYF
CDR3nt: TGTGCCAGCAGCTCGATAAAGACAGTCCAAGAGACCCAGTACTTC

d_gene: NA
abundance: once
j_gene: TRBJ1-1
v_gene: TRBV5-1
CDR3aa: CASSLAEGRDTEASF
CDR3nt: TGCGCCAGCAGCTTGGCAGAGGGGCGCGACACTGAAGCTTCCTTT

d_gene: NA
abundance: NA
j_gene: TRBJ2-5
v_gene: TRBV13
CDR3aa: CASSVDGGPETQYF
CDR3nt: TGTGCCAGCAGCGTAGACGGGGGACCGGAGACCCAGTACTTC

d_gene: NA
abundance: NA
j_gene: TRBJ1-1
v_gene: TRBV6-2/TRBV6-3
CDR3aa: CASSYWGEAEAFF
CDR3nt: TGTGCCAGCAGTTACTGGGGTGAAGCTGAAGCTTTCTTT

d_gene: NA
abundance: NA
j_gene: TRBJ1-5
v_gene: TRBV20-1
CDR3aa: CSARDSGPLDQPQHF
CDR3nt: TGCAGTGCTAGAGATTCCGGGCCCCTTGATCAGCCCCAGCATTTT

d_gene: NA
abundance: many
j_gene: TRBJ2-2
v_gene: TRBV7-3
CDR3aa: CASSPRITGELFF
CDR3nt: TGTGCCAGCAGCCCCAGGATAACCGGGGAGCTGTTTTTT

d_gene: TRBD1
abundance: NA
j_gene: TRBJ1-2
v_gene: TRBV3-1
CDR3aa: CASSGVDRLHDYGYTF
CDR3nt: TGTGCCAGCAGCGGGGTGGACAGGCTTCATGACTATGGCTACACCTTC

d_gene: TRBD2
abundance: once
j_gene: TRBJ2-1
v_gene: TRBV29-1
CDR3aa: CSVEEASGAAGEQFF
CDR3nt: TGCAGCGTTGAAGAGGCTAGCGGGGCGGCAGGTGAGCAGTTCTTC

d_gene: TRBD1
abundance: few
j_gene: TRBJ2-5
v_gene: TRBV4-1
CDR3aa: CASSHPDRAGETQYF
CDR3nt: TGCGCCAGCAGCCACCCGGACAGGGCGGGAGAGACCCAGTACTTC

d_gene: NA
abundance: NA
j_gene: TRBJ2-2
v_gene: TRBV5-1
CDR3aa: CASSLFQGRATGELFF
CDR3nt: TGCGCCAGCAGCTTGTTTCAGGGACGTGCTACCGGGGAGCTGTTTTTT

d_gene: NA
abundance: few
j_gene: TRBJ1-2
v_gene: TRBV2
CDR3aa: CASSRDGVESYGYTF
CDR3nt: TGTGCCAGCAGTAGGGACGGGGTAGAGAGCTATGGCTACACCTTC

d_gene: NA
abundance: NA
j_gene: TRBJ1-2
v_gene: TRBV5-4
CDR3aa: CASIKDKTYGYTF
CDR3nt: TGTGCCAGCATTAAGGACAAGACCTATGGCTACACCTTC

d_gene: NA
abundance: many
j_gene: TRBJ2-7
v_gene: TRBV9
CDR3aa: CASSTDPSVEQYF
CDR3nt: TGTGCCAGCAGCACAGACCCCAGCGTCGAGCAGTACTTC

d_gene: NA
abundance: NA
j_gene: TRBJ2-5
v_gene: TRBV24-1
CDR3aa: CATSDRMTPRETQYF
CDR3nt: TGTGCCACCAGTGATCGAATGACACCCCGGGAGACCCAGTACTTC

d_gene: NA
abundance: NA
j_gene: TRBJ1-4
v_gene: TRBV29-1
CDR3aa: CSVARANEKLFF
CDR3nt: TGCAGCGTGGCCCGAGCTAATGAAAAACTGTTTTTT

d_gene: NA
abundance: NA
j_gene: TRBJ2-5
v_gene: TRBV11-2
CDR3aa: CASGEPETQYF
CDR3nt: TGTGCCAGCGGGGAGCCAGAGACCCAGTACTTC

d_gene: NA
abundance: many
j_gene: TRBJ1-5
v_gene: TRBV12-3/TRBV12-4
CDR3aa: CASSRQGSNQPQHF
CDR3nt: TGTGCCAGCAGCCGACAAGGTAGCAATCAGCCCCAGCATTTT

d_gene: NA
abundance: many
j_gene: TRBJ1-1
v_gene: TRBV7-9
CDR3aa: CASSPDSLTEAFF
CDR3nt: TGTGCCAGCAGCCCGGACAGTCTCACTGAAGCTTTCTTT

d_gene: NA
abundance: many
j_gene: TRBJ2-5
v_gene: TRBV7-6
CDR3aa: CASSERSRGQETQYF
CDR3nt: TGTGCCAGCAGCGAGCGGTCGAGGGGCCAAGAGACCCAGTACTTC

d_gene: NA
abundance: NA
j_gene: TRBJ2-7
v_gene: TRBV5-1
CDR3aa: CASSLDSPILNYEQYF
CDR3nt: TGCGCCAGCAGCTTGGATAGCCCCATTTTAAACTACGAGCAGTACTTC

d_gene: NA
abundance: NA
j_gene: TRBJ1-1
v_gene: TRBV25-1
CDR3aa: CASSEEGSWGDTEAFF
CDR3nt: TGTGCCAGCAGTGAGGAAGGGTCGTGGGGGGACACTGAAGCTTTCTTT

d_gene: NA
abundance: NA
j_gene: TRBJ2-3
v_gene: TRBV10-3
CDR3aa: CASSEDWGTDTQYF
CDR3nt: TGTGCCAGCAGTGAAGACTGGGGGACAGATACGCAGTATTTT

d_gene: TRBD1
abundance: few
j_gene: TRBJ1-1
v_gene: TRBV4-3
CDR3aa: CASSQDLTGSEAFF
CDR3nt: TGCGCCAGCAGCCAAGATCTGACAGGGTCTGAAGCTTTCTTT

d_gene: NA
abundance: once
j_gene: TRBJ1-5
v_gene: TRBV7-2
CDR3aa: CASRRKNQPQHF
CDR3nt: TGTGCCAGCAGGCGAAAGAATCAGCCCCAGCATTTT

d_gene: NA
abundance: many
j_gene: TRBJ1-1
v_gene: TRBV5-1
CDR3aa: CASSQEQTDGAFF
CDR3nt: TGCGCCAGCAGCCAAGAACAGACGGATGGGGCTTTCTTT

d_gene: NA
abundance: NA
j_gene: TRBJ1-5
v_gene: TRBV6-5
CDR3aa: CASRPWQGYQPQHF
CDR3nt: TGTGCCAGCAGGCCGTGGCAGGGGTATCAGCCCCAGCATTTT

d_gene: TRBD1
abundance: NA
j_gene: TRBJ2-2
v_gene: TRBV19
CDR3aa: CASRPGGNTGELSW
CDR3nt: TGTGCCAGTAGGCCAGGGGGCAACACCGGGGAGCTGTCTTGG

d_gene: NA
abundance: many
j_gene: TRBJ2-7
v_gene: TRBV12-3/TRBV12-4
CDR3aa: CASTLLAYPHEQYF
CDR3nt: TGTGCCAGCACCCTCTTGGCCTACCCCCACGAGCAGTACTTC

d_gene: TRBD1
abundance: many
j_gene: TRBJ1-3
v_gene: TRBV7-2
CDR3aa: CASSFETTGRNTIYF
CDR3nt: TGTGCCAGCAGCTTCGAGACGACAGGGCGCAACACCATATATTTT

d_gene: TRBD2
abundance: many
j_gene: TRBJ2-5
v_gene: TRBV7-9
CDR3aa: CASSLAFGREETQYF
CDR3nt: TGTGCCAGCAGCTTAGCGTTTGGGAGGGAAGAGACCCAGTACTTC

d_gene: NA
abundance: many
j_gene: TRBJ2-5
v_gene: TRBV20-1
CDR3aa: CSANDPGQETQYF
CDR3nt: TGCAGTGCTAATGACCCGGGCCAAGAGACCCAGTACTTC

d_gene: NA
abundance: once
j_gene: TRBJ2-6
v_gene: TRBV11-2
CDR3aa: CASSLFRANVLTF
CDR3nt: TGTGCCAGCAGCTTATTTAGGGCTAACGTCCTGACTTTC

d_gene: TRBD1
abundance: NA
j_gene: TRBJ2-7
v_gene: TRBV20-1
CDR3aa: CSANRDRTYEQYF
CDR3nt: TGCAGTGCTAACCGGGACAGAACCTACGAGCAGTACTTC

d_gene: TRBD2
abundance: NA
j_gene: TRBJ2-3
v_gene: TRBV20-1
CDR3aa: CSAIRTSGSDTQYF
CDR3nt: TGCAGTGCTATCCGGACTAGCGGGTCCGATACGCAGTATTTT

d_gene: NA
abundance: many
j_gene: TRBJ1-1
v_gene: TRBV7-8
CDR3aa: CASSLARREATEAFF
CDR3nt: TGTGCCAGCAGCTTAGCGCGCAGGGAAGCCACTGAAGCTTTCTTT

d_gene: NA
abundance: NA
j_gene: TRBJ2-5
v_gene: TRBV10-2
CDR3aa: CASSISGDLVKTQYF
CDR3nt: TGCGCCAGCAGTATTAGCGGCGACCTAGTTAAGACCCAGTACTTC

d_gene: NA
abundance: many
j_gene: TRBJ2-7
v_gene: TRBV24-1
CDR3aa: CATSDLNGDEQYF
CDR3nt: TGTGCCACCAGTGATTTGAACGGCGACGAGCAGTACTTC

d_gene: TRBD1
abundance: NA
j_gene: TRBJ1-4
v_gene: TRBV15
CDR3aa: CATSSSRTGAEKLFF
CDR3nt: TGTGCCACCAGCAGTTCTCGAACAGGGGCTGAAAAACTGTTTTTT

d_gene: TRBD1
abundance: NA
j_gene: TRBJ1-2
v_gene: TRBV25-1
CDR3aa: CASSQHRGNSYTF
CDR3nt: TGTGCCAGCAGCCAACACAGGGGAAATAGCTACACCTTC

d_gene: NA
abundance: NA
j_gene: TRBJ1-5
v_gene: TRBV4-1
CDR3aa: CASSRESQDNQPQHF
CDR3nt: TGCGCCAGCAGCCGAGAGAGTCAGGACAATCAGCCCCAGCATTTT

d_gene: TRBD2
abundance: NA
j_gene: TRBJ2-7
v_gene: TRBV29-1
CDR3aa: CSVSGTSVSYEQYF
CDR3nt: TGCAGCGTAAGTGGGACTAGCGTGAGCTACGAGCAGTACTTC

d_gene: TRBD2
abundance: NA
j_gene: TRBJ2-7
v_gene: TRBV7-2
CDR3aa: CASSSRTSGTQKYEQYF
CDR3nt: TGTGCCAGCAGCTCCCGGACTAGCGGGACTCAAAAATACGAGCAGTACTTC

d_gene: NA
abundance: NA
j_gene: TRBJ1-3
v_gene: TRBV6-5
CDR3aa: CASSGKNTIYF
CDR3nt: TGTGCCAGCAGTGGGAAGAACACCATATATTTT

d_gene: NA
abundance: many
j_gene: TRBJ1-5
v_gene: TRBV12-3/TRBV12-4
CDR3aa: CASSLGLGTQPQHF
CDR3nt: TGTGCCAGCAGTTTAGGGTTAGGTACGCAGCCCCAGCATTTT

d_gene: TRBD1
abundance: many
j_gene: TRBJ2-7
v_gene: TRBV7-9
CDR3aa: CASSSDRGFNEQYF
CDR3nt: TGTGCCAGCAGCTCGGACAGGGGGTTCAACGAGCAGTACTTC